The source of this T cell receptor (beta chain) is a study of memory CD4+ T cells and cytomegalovirus serostatus. As for the study in general: Donors were healthy Belgian adults, 10 or so CMV seropositive and 24 seronegative. Overall study results and limits: CD4+ memory repertoires contained about 40% of the roughly 150 reported CMV TCRbeta sequences.

About this clone itself: Its matching antigen is unknown.

Trimming at V came to 1 base and at J to 10 bases, leaving 6 bases not matched to a gene. The CDR3 length is 14 residues. Looked up from germline, CDR1 is SGHTA and CDR2 is FQGNSA. The sort gate was single viable CD3+CD4+CD8-CD45RO+ cells for memory CD4+ T cells. Sequencing used immunoSEQ multiplex PCR; TCRdb keeps in-frame clones, though not all of them. The sample has some 44,000 clones; around 74% are singletons. The clonotype comes from an adult in good health and CMV-seronegative. The rearrangement joins TRBV7-2 to TRBJ1-4; 7 nucleotides agree with TRBD1. Sequenced: memory CD4+ T cells from blood. The CDR3 loop reads CASSLGGQARKLFF. CDR3 DNA: TGTGCCAGCAGCTTAGGTGGACAGGCCCGAAAACTGTTTTTT.